The 32 T cell receptor beta chains presented below share a single source sample, sequenced in a study of blood T cell repertoires in COVID-19. Assay: immunoSEQ multiplex PCR; the TCRdb copy retains only in-frame clones and omits some. The sample comprises around 77,000 clones, about 85% of which are singletons, and approximately 4.8% rests with the top ten. Sequenced: peripheral blood. The receptors derive from a man older than 75 with acute or convalescent COVID-19.

The V and J genes are TRBV5-8 and TRBJ2-3; TRBD1 matches 9 bases. Germline CDR1 is SGHTS and CDR2 is YDEGEE. The CDR3 has 16 residues. The trim removed 4 bases at V and 5 bases at J, leaving 11 bases unmatched. CDR3 amino acids: CASSQTGTGIEDTQYF. The CDR3 DNA is TGTGCCAGCAGCCAAACCGGGACAGGGATCGAAGATACGCAGTATTTT.

Only a few counts were recorded for this clone. The chain is built from TRBV12-3 or TRBV12-4 and TRBJ1-3; 8 nucleotides line up with TRBD1. The CDR3 length is 13 residues. Germline trimming cut 4 bases from V and 7 bases from J; bases unmatched to any gene: 3. The CDR3 bases are TGTGCCAGCAGTTCGGACAGGGCGAACACCATATATTTT. Translating it yields CASSSDRANTIYF.

The rearrangement joins TRBV11-2 to TRBJ2-7; D call uncertain. V was cut by 5 bases and J by 3 bases, with 20 bases left in between. This CDR3 has 16 residues. The germline V gene encodes CDR1 SGHAT and CDR2 FQNNGV. The CDR3 DNA reads TGTGCCAGCAGCCCAACCGTTACCACCTTCGGCTACGAGCAGTACTTC. Translated, it gives CASSPTVTTFGYEQYF.

In nucleotides, the CDR3 is TGTGCCAGCAAAACTAGCGGGAGAAACACCGGGGAGCTGTTTTTT. Its translation is CASKTSGRNTGELFF. This chain uses TRBV2 with TRBJ2-2; 11 bases align to TRBD2. The CDR3 is 15 residues long. Germline V gene lookup returns CDR1 SNHLY and CDR2 FYNNEI. Trimming cost V 7 bases and J 2 bases; bases outside gene matches: 3.

The rearrangement uses TRBV5-6 and TRBJ2-7, with TRBD1 matching over 9 bases. Germline CDR1 and CDR2: SGHDT and YYEEEE. Trimming cost V 0 bases and J 5 bases; bases outside gene matches: 12. This CDR3 has 17 amino acids. CDR3 DNA sequence: TGTGCCAGCAGCTTGGCGGACAGGGGAACATGGAACCACGAGCAGTACTTC. Translated, it gives CASSLADRGTWNHEQYF.

The V gene is TRBV9, the J gene TRBJ2-3; tentatively, D is TRBD1 (7 bases). The germline V and J ends were trimmed by 4 bases and 4 bases, with 13 bases remaining between them. The length of the CDR3 is 14 residues. The germline V gene has CDR1 SGDLS and CDR2 YYNGEE. This chain's CDR3 is CASSFTGEADTQYF. The CDR3 nucleotides are TGTGCCAGCAGCTTCACAGGGGAGGCAGATACGCAGTATTTT.

The CDR3 nucleotides read TGTGCCAGCAACCCCCGAGTTCCAGATACGCAGTATTTT. Its protein product is CASNPRVPDTQYF. The genes are TRBV11-2 and TRBJ2-3; D is unresolved. The germline gives CDR1 SGHAT, CDR2 FQNNGV. The V gene lost 7 bases and the J gene lost 4 bases, with 12 bases spanning the gap. This CDR3 is 13 amino acids long. Filled out from reference TRBV11-2 and TRBJ2-3, the complete variable domain reads EAGVAQSPRYKIIEKRQSVAFWCNPISGHATLYWYQQILGQGPKLLIQFQNNGVVDDSQLPKDRFSAERLKGVDSTLKIQPAKLEDSAVYLCASNPRVPDTQYFGPGTRLTVL.

CDR3 sequence: CASSLETGGSYEQYF. The CDR3 nucleotides read TGCGCCAGCAGCTTGGAGACAGGGGGCTCCTACGAGCAGTACTTC. The rearrangement joins TRBV5-1 to TRBJ2-7, with 9 bases matching TRBD1. Per the germline V gene, CDR1 is SGHRS and CDR2 is YFSETQ. The CDR3 runs 15 residues. J gave up 0 bases and V 0 bases, and 1 base lay outside the gene matches.

V usage is TRBV7-2 and J usage is TRBJ2-1; D might be TRBD2 (6 bases). Germline assignment: CDR1 SGHTA and CDR2 FQGNSA. The CDR3 totals 15 residues. V was clipped by 1 base and J by 5 bases, with 12 bases between them. In DNA form, the CDR3 reads TGTGCCAGCAGCTTAGTCCCGGGACTCAACAATGAGCAGTTCTTC. Protein sequence: CASSLVPGLNNEQFF.

V gene TRBV5-1 combines with J gene TRBJ1-4, with 11 bases lining up with TRBD1. The CDR3 is made up of 14 amino acids. Germline CDR1 SGHRS, CDR2 YFSETQ. V lost 5 bases to trimming and J lost 7 bases; unmatched junction nucleotides: 4. The CDR3 protein is CASSTGQGAEKLFF. The DNA of the CDR3 is TGCGCCAGCAGTACCGGACAGGGGGCTGAAAAACTGTTTTTT. Filled out from reference TRBV5-1 and TRBJ1-4, the complete variable domain reads KAGVTQTPRYLIKTRGQQVTLSCSPISGHRSVSWYQQTPGQGLQFLFEYFSETQRNKGNFPGRFSGRQFSNSRSEMNVSTLELGDSALYLCASSTGQGAEKLFFGSGTQLSVL.

The chain joins TRBV6-1 to TRBJ2-7; 7 bases are a match to TRBD1. Germline assignment: CDR1 MNHNS and CDR2 SASEGT. V trimming: 0 bases; J trimming: 1 base; junction bases outside the gene matches: 6. CDR3 length: 16 amino acids. Here the CDR3 DNA reads TGTGCCAGCAGTGAAGCTGAGGGGGCTTGGTCCTACGAGCAGTACTTC. Residues: CASSEAEGAWSYEQYF.

This chain uses TRBV11-3 with TRBJ2-2; D is uncertain. Germline V gives CDR1 SGHNT, CDR2 YENEEA. The V end was cut by 0 bases, the J end by 0 bases, with 5 bases between. This CDR3 is built from 15 residues. The CDR3 here is CASSLERSNTGELFF. CDR3 nucleotides: TGTGCCAGCAGCTTAGAGCGTTCGAACACCGGGGAGCTGTTTTTT.

The chain joins TRBV14 to TRBJ2-1, with 8 bases that match TRBD1. The trim removed 3 bases at V and 0 bases at J, leaving 13 bases unmatched. This CDR3 has 19 amino acids. The germline gives CDR1 SGHDN, CDR2 FVKESK. CDR3 loop: CASSHFTGTGSSSYNEQFF. In DNA, the CDR3 is TGTGCCAGCAGCCACTTCACCGGGACAGGTTCGAGCTCCTACAATGAGCAGTTCTTC.

The count of this clone is one. The chain recombines TRBV10-1 with TRBJ1-4; no definite D call. Germline CDR1 is WNHNN and CDR2 is SYGVQD (reference sequence). Trimming removed 2 bases at V and 7 bases at J, with 5 bases between. The CDR3 loop spans 12 amino acids. The CDR3 is CASSERVEKLFF. The CDR3 nucleotides read TGCGCCAGCAGTGAGCGGGTTGAAAAACTGTTTTTT.

The chain has TRBV19 and TRBJ1-5; 7 nucleotides line up with TRBD1. V was pared by 9 bases and J by 0 bases, with 5 bases of the junction left unmatched. Germline lookup yields CDR1 LNHDA and CDR2 SQIVND (reference sequence). The CDR3 is made up of 14 amino acids. The DNA of the CDR3 is TGTGCCAGCAGTGGGACAGCTAGCAATCAGCCCCAGCATTTT. Its protein product is CASSGTASNQPQHF.

The gene calls are TRBV5-6 and TRBJ2-1; no clear D gene. Germline V gives CDR1 SGHDT, CDR2 YYEEEE. V was pared by 5 bases and J by 5 bases, with 14 bases between. The CDR3 covers 14 residues. This CDR3 reads CASSSNYPDNEQFF. CDR3 DNA: TGTGCCAGCAGTTCGAACTATCCCGACAATGAGCAGTTCTTC.

This chain connects TRBV9 to TRBJ1-1, with a possible D match to TRBD1 (6 bases). The CDR3 runs to 13 residues. Germline V gene lookup returns CDR1 SGDLS and CDR2 YYNGEE. V was pared by 3 bases and J by 4 bases, with 10 bases between. CDR3 residues: CASSEGVGTEAFF. Here the CDR3 DNA reads TGTGCCAGCAGCGAGGGGGTTGGCACTGAAGCTTTCTTT.

The CDR3 is CASSPREKRGSDTQYF. CDR3 nucleotides: TGTGCCAGCAGCCCCCGGGAAAAGCGGGGGTCAGATACGCAGTATTTT. This sequence joins TRBV11-2 and TRBJ2-3; TRBD2 matches 8 bases. Germline V gives CDR1 SGHAT, CDR2 FQNNGV. J was trimmed by 4 bases and V by 5 bases; bases with no gene match: 11. CDR3 length: 16 residues.

This clone has only one observation. This chain connects TRBV28 to TRBJ1-6, with 11 nucleotides matching TRBD1. V was pared by 2 bases and J by 10 bases, with 1 base of the junction left unmatched. Germline lookup yields CDR1 MDHEN and CDR2 SYDVKM. The CDR3 is 14 residues long. The CDR3: CASSLRDRGSPLHF. The CDR3 nucleotides read TGTGCCAGCAGTTTACGGGACAGGGGGTCACCCCTCCACTTT.

V gene TRBV10-3 combines with J gene TRBJ2-1; possibly TRBD1 for D (6 bases). The germline V gene encodes CDR1 ENHRY and CDR2 SYGVKD. The CDR3 has 18 residues. V was shortened by 4 bases and J by 1 base, with 20 bases between the two germline ends. CDR3 in amino acids: CAISGRTTGNRSYNEQFF. The CDR3 DNA follows: TGTGCCATCAGTGGGAGGACAACAGGGAATCGGTCCTACAATGAGCAGTTCTTC.

This chain uses TRBV3-1 (or the pseudogene TRBV3-2) with TRBJ2-7; D is possibly TRBD2 (5 bases). The germline V gene encodes CDR1 LGHDT and CDR2 YNNKEL (reference sequence). Trimming took 0 bases from V and 0 from J, leaving 12 bases between them. The CDR3 covers 16 residues. The CDR3 DNA is TGTGCCAGCAGCCAAGATACGAGTGGGAGCTCCTACGAGCAGTACTTC. This sequence encodes CASSQDTSGSSYEQYF.

For the CDR3, the DNA is TGTGCCAGCAGTGAATCCCTCAGGCACAGCTTAAACAATCAGCCCCAGCATTTT. As protein: CASSESLRHSLNNQPQHF. The J gene is TRBJ1-5, the V gene TRBV6-1; the D is unclear. The CDR3 is 18 residues long. The V gene's germline CDR1 is MNHNS and CDR2 SASEGT. Deletions cut 2 bases from V and 3 bases from J, with 20 bases between.

J is TRBJ2-3 and V is TRBV11-3; 9 bases map to TRBD2. The CDR3 runs to 13 residues. The V gene's germline CDR1 is SGHNT and CDR2 YENEEA. Losses at the gene ends were 3 bases for V and 6 bases for J; bases not matched to a gene: 1. CDR3: CASSLAGGDTQYF. CDR3 in DNA: TGTGCCAGCAGCTTGGCGGGAGGGGATACGCAGTATTTT.

The CDR3 DNA sequence: TGCGCCAGCAGCGCCCGGGACACCTATGACACAGATACGCAGTATTTT. Amino acid sequence: CASSARDTYDTDTQYF. The V gene is TRBV5-1, the J gene TRBJ2-3, with D possibly TRBD1 on 6 matching bases. Trimming took off 4 bases at V and 2 bases at J, with 17 bases between the two ends. Per the germline V gene, CDR1 is SGHRS and CDR2 is YFSETQ. This CDR3 comprises 16 residues.

The chain uses TRBV3-1 (or the pseudogene TRBV3-2) and TRBJ2-1; 12 bases fit TRBD2. The J segment lost 2 bases and the V segment lost 4 bases, leaving 0 bases of the junction unmatched. The CDR3 loop spans 15 amino acids. Germline V lookup: CDR1 LGHDT, CDR2 YNNKEL (reference sequence). CDR3 in DNA: TGTGCCAGCAGCCCTAGCGGGGGGGCCTACAATGAGCAGTTCTTC. Translating it yields CASSPSGGAYNEQFF.

This clone occurred once. This chain links TRBV6-5 with TRBJ1-5; D perhaps matches TRBD1 (6 bases). Germline V CDR1 and CDR2: MNHEY, SVGAGI. Trimming took off 8 bases at V and 6 bases at J, with 11 bases between the two ends. CDR3 length: 12 residues. The CDR3 reads CASVQGSQPQHF. In nucleotides, the CDR3 is TGTGCCAGCGTTCAGGGGAGTCAGCCCCAGCATTTT.

This clone appeared once. The chain links TRBV29-1 to TRBJ2-1; TRBD1 might be the D (5 bases). V was pared by 3 bases and J by 10 bases, with 19 bases between. CDR3 length equals 14 residues. Germline loops: CDR1 SQVTM, CDR2 ANQGSEA. The CDR3 coding sequence is TGCAGCGTTGACAGGGATTCTCTAGGGTCGGAGCAGTTCTTC. Its protein is CSVDRDSLGSEQFF.

The chain joins TRBV24-1 to TRBJ1-4, with 10 bases fitting TRBD1. CDR1 KGHDR and CDR2 SFDVKD come from the germline V gene. V shed 7 bases, J shed 8 bases, and the junction held 3 bases outside the gene matches. The CDR3 totals 13 residues. The CDR3 DNA follows: TGTGCCACCAGCGGACAGGGGGGGGAAAAACTGTTTTTT. Encoded protein: CATSGQGGEKLFF.

This clone was counted between two and nine times. The chain links TRBV20-1 to TRBJ1-4; 10 bases line up with TRBD1. Unmatched junction bases numbered 3, after V lost 6 bases and J lost 14 bases. Germline V lookup: CDR1 DFQATT, CDR2 SNEGSKA (reference sequence). The CDR3 length is 10 residues. The CDR3 here is CSAQGQGLFF. CDR3 coding DNA: TGCAGTGCCCAGGGACAGGGGCTGTTTTTT.

The chain employs TRBV7-6 and TRBJ2-3, with TRBD2 matching 9 bases. The CDR3 runs 16 residues. J lost 1 base, V lost 5 bases, and 7 bases had no gene match. The germline V gene has CDR1 SGHVS and CDR2 FNYEAQ. The CDR3 protein is CASSINSGRGTDTQYF. The CDR3 coding sequence is TGTGCCAGCAGCATCAATAGCGGGAGAGGCACAGATACGCAGTATTTT.

As for this clone: At one end, the junction sequence differs from germline, possibly due to a read error. This chain links TRBV5-1 with TRBJ2-3, with TRBD1 matching 8 bases. Germline-derived CDR1 and CDR2 are SGHRS and YFSETQ. The CDR3 covers 17 residues. CDR3 in amino acids: CASSLATRQGPLDMQYF. The CDR3 bases are TGCGCCAGCAGCTTGGCAACCCGACAGGGGCCTCTCGATATGCAGTATTTT. The full variable domain, with the rest looked up from reference TRBV5-1 and TRBJ2-3, is KAGVTQTPRYLIKTRGQQVTLSCSPISGHRSVSWYQQTPGQGLQFLFEYFSETQRNKGNFPGRFSGRQFSNSRSEMNVSTLELGDSALYLCASSLATRQGPLDMQYFGPGTRLTVL.

V is TRBV4-3 and J is TRBJ1-3; D may be TRBD1 (5 bases). The germline CDR1 and CDR2 sequences are LGHNA and YSLEER. CDR3 length: 16 residues. V lost 0 bases and J lost 0, with 9 bases in between. The CDR3 sequence is CASSQESGNSGNTIYF. In DNA, the CDR3 is TGCGCCAGCAGCCAAGAATCAGGGAACTCTGGAAACACCATATATTTT.